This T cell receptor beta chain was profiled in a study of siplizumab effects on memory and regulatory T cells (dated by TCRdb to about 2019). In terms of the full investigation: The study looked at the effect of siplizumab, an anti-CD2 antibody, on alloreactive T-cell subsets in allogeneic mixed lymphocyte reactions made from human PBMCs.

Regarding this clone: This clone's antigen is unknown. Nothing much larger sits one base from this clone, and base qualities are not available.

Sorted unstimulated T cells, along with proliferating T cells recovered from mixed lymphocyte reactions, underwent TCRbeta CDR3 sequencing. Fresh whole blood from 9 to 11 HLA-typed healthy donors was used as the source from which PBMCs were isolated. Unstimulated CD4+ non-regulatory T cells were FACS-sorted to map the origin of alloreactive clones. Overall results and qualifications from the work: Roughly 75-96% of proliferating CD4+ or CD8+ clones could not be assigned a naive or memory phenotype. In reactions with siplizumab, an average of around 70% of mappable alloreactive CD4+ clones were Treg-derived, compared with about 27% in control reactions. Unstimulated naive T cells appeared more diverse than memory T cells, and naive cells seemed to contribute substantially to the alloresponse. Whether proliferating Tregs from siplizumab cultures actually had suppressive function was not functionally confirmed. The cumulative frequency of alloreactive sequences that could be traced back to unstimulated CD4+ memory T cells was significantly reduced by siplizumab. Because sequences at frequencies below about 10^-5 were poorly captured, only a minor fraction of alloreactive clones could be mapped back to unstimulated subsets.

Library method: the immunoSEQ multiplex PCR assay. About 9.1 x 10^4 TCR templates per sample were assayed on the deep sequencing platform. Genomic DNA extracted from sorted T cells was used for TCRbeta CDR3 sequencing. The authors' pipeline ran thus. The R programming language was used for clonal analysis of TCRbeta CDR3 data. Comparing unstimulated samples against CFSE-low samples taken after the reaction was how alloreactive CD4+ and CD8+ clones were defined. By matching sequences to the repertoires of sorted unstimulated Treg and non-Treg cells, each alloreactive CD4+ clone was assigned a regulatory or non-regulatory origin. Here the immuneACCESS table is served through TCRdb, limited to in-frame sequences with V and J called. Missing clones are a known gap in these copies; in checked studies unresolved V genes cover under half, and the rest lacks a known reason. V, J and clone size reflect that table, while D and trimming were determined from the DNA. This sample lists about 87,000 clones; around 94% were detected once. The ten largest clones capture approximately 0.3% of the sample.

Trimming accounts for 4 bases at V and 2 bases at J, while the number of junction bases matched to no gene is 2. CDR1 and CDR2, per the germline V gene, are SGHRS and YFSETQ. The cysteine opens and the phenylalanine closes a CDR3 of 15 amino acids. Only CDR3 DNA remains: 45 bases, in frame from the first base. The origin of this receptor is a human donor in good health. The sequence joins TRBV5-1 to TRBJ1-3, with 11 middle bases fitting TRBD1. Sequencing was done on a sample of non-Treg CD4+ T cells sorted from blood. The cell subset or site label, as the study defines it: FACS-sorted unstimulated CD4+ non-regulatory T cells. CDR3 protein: CASSRGQGAGNTIYF. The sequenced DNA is TGCGCCAGCAGCAGGGGACAGGGGGCTGGAAACACCATATATTTT.